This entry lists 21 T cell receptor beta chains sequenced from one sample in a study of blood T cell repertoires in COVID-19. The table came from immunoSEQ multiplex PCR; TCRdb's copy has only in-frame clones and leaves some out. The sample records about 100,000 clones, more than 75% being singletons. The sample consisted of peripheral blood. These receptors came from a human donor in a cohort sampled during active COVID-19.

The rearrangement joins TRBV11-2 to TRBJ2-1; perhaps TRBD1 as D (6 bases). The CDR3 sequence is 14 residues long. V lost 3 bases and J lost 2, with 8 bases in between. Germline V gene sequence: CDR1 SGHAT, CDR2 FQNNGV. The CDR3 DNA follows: TGTGCCAGCAGCTTGACAGGACCCTACAATGAGCAGTTCTTC. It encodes CASSLTGPYNEQFF.

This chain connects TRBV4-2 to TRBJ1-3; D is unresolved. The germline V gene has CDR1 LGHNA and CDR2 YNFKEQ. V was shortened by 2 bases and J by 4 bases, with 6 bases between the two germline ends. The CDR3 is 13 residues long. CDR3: CASSQIQGNTIYF. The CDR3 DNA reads TGTGCCAGCAGCCAAATACAGGGAAACACCATATATTTT.

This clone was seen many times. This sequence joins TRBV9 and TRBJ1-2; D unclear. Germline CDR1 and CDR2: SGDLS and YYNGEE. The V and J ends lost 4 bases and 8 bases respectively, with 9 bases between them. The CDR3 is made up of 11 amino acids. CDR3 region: CASSHGSGYTF. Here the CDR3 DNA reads TGTGCCAGCAGCCACGGTTCCGGCTACACCTTC.

The CDR3 loop reads CASKAGDGYTF. CDR3 sequence (DNA): TGTGCCAGCAAGGCTGGAGATGGCTACACCTTC. V and J are TRBV6-6 and TRBJ1-2; D unresolved. The CDR3 sequence is 11 residues long. V was trimmed by 7 bases and J by 6 bases, leaving 9 bases between them. CDR1 and CDR2 (germline): MNHNY, SVGAGI (reference sequence).

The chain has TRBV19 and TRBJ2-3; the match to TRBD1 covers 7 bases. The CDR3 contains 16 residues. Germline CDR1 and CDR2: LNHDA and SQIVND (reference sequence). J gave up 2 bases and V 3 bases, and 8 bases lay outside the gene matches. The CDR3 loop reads CASSIQGQSYTDTQYF. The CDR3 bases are TGTGCCAGTAGTATTCAGGGACAGTCATACACAGATACGCAGTATTTT.

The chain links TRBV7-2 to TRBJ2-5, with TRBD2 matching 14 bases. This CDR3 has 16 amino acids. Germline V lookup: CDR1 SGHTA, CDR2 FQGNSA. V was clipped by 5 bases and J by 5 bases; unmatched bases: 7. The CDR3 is CASSGGTSGSKETQYF. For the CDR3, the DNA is TGTGCCAGCAGCGGCGGGACTAGCGGGAGTAAGGAGACCCAGTACTTC. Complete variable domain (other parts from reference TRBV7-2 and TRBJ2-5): GAGVSQSPSNKVTEKGKDVELRCDPISGHTALYWYRQSLGQGLEFLIYFQGNSAPDKSGLPSDRFSAERTGGSVSTLTIQRTQQEDSAVYLCASSGGTSGSKETQYFGPGTRLLVL.

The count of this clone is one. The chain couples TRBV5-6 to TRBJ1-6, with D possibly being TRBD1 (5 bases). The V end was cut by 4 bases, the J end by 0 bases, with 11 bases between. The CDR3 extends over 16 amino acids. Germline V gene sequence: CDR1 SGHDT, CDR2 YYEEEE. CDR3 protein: CASSTTVASYNSPLHF. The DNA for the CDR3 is TGTGCCAGCAGCACGACAGTGGCCTCCTATAATTCACCCCTCCACTTT.

CDR3 sequence: CASSQGTGSPYEQYF. The CDR3 DNA reads as TGTGCCAGCTCACAAGGGACAGGGAGCCCCTACGAGCAGTACTTC. The chain has TRBV18 and TRBJ2-7; TRBD1 matches 9 bases. Germline-derived CDR1 and CDR2 are KGHSH and LQKENI. The CDR3 loop spans 15 amino acids. With V trimmed by 4 bases and J by 2 bases, 6 bases remained unmatched.

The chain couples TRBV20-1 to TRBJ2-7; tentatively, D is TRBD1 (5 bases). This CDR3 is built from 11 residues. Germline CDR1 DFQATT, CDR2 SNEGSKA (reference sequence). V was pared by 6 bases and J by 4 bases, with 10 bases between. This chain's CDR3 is CSALDNYEQYF. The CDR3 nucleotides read TGCAGTGCGCTGGACAATTACGAGCAGTACTTC.

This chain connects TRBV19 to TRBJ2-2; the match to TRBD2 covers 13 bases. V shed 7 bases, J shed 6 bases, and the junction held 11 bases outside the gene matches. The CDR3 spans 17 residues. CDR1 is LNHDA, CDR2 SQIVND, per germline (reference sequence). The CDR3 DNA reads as TGTGCCAGTATATCCCGCGGGACTAGCGGGACCCCCGGGGAGCTGTTTTTT. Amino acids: CASISRGTSGTPGELFF.

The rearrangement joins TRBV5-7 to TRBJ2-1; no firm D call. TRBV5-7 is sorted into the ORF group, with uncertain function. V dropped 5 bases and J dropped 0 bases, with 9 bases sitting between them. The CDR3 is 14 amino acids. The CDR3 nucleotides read TGTGCCAGCAGGATGGGCCGCTCCTACAATGAGCAGTTCTTC. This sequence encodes CASRMGRSYNEQFF.

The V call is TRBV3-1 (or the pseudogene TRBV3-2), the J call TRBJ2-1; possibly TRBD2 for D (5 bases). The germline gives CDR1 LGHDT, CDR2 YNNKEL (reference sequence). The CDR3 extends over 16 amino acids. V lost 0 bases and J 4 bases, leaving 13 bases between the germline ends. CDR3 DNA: TGTGCCAGCAGCCAAGATCCGAGGGTATGGTACAATGAGCAGTTCTTC. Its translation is CASSQDPRVWYNEQFF.

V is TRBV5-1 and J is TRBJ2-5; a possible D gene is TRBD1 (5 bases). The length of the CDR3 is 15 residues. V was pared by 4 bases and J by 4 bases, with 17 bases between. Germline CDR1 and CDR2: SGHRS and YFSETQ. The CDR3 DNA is TGCGCCAGCAGCCGGGCTGGCAGCCAGGGAGAGACCCAGTACTTC. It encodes CASSRAGSQGETQYF. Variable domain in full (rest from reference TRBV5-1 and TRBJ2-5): KAGVTQTPRYLIKTRGQQVTLSCSPISGHRSVSWYQQTPGQGLQFLFEYFSETQRNKGNFPGRFSGRQFSNSRSEMNVSTLELGDSALYLCASSRAGSQGETQYFGPGTRLLVL.

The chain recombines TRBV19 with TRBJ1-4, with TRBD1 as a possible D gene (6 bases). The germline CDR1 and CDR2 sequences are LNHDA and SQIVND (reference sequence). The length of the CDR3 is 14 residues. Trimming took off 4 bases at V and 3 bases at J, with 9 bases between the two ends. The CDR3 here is CASSTQGANEKLFF. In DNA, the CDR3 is TGTGCCAGTAGTACACAGGGAGCTAATGAAAAACTGTTTTTT.

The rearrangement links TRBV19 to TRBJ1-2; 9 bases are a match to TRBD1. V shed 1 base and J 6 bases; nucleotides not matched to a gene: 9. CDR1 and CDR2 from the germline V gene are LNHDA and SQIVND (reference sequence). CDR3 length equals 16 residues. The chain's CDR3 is CASSIASGQGYDGYTF. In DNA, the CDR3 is TGTGCCAGTAGTATAGCCTCGGGACAGGGTTACGATGGCTACACCTTC.

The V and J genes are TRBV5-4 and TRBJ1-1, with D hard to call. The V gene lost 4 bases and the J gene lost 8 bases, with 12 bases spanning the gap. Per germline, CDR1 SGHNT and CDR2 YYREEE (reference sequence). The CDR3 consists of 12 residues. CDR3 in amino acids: CASSNGLREAFF. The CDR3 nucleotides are TGTGCCAGCAGCAATGGTTTGAGGGAAGCTTTCTTT.

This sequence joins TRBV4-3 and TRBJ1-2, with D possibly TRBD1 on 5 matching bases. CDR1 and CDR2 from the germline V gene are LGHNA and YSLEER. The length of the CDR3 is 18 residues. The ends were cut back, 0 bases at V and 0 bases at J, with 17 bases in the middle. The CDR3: CASSQEMGGPSSNYGYTF. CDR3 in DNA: TGCGCCAGCAGCCAAGAAATGGGGGGACCGAGTTCTAACTATGGCTACACCTTC.

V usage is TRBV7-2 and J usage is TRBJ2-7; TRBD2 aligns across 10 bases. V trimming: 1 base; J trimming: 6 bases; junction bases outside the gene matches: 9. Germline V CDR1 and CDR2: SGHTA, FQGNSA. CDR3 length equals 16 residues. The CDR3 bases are TGTGCCAGCAGCTTAGTAGCGGGGGGAAGCTGGAGCGAGCAGTACTTC. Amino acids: CASSLVAGGSWSEQYF.

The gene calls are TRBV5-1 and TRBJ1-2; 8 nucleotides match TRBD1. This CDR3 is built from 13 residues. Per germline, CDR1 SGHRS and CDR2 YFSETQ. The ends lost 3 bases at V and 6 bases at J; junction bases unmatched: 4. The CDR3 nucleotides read TGCGCCAGCAGCTGGACAGGGATCCATGGCTACACCTTC. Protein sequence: CASSWTGIHGYTF.

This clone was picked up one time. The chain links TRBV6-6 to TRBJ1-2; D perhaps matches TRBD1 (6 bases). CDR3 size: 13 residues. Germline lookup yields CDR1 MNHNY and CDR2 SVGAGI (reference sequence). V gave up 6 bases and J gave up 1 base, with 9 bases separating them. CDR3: CASRGALNYGYTF. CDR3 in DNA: TGTGCCAGCAGGGGGGCTCTTAACTATGGCTACACCTTC.

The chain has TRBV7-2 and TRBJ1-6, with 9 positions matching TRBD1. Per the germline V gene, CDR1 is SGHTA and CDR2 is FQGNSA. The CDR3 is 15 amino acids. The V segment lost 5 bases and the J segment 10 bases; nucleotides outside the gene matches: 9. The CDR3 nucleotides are TGTGCCAGCAGCCCCGGACAGGGGTCTCCATCACCCCTCCACTTT. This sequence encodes CASSPGQGSPSPLHF. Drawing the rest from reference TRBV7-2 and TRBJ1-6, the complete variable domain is GAGVSQSPSNKVTEKGKDVELRCDPISGHTALYWYRQSLGQGLEFLIYFQGNSAPDKSGLPSDRFSAERTGGSVSTLTIQRTQQEDSAVYLCASSPGQGSPSPLHFGNGTRLTVT.